This record concerns one T cell receptor (beta chain) sequence. Its antigen is unknown. Trimming removed 2 bases from V and 0 bases from J, with 16 bases in between. The CDR3 length is 17 residues. The germline CDR1 and CDR2 sequences are SEHNR and FQNEAQ (reference sequence). It was with 60 Vbeta and 13 Jbeta primers that the PCR ran. The data were produced by immunoSEQ multiplex PCR, yet TCRdb's version contains in-frame clones alone and is incomplete. The sample holds some 190,000 clones, 70% to 80% seen once. These data come from a study of cytomegalovirus exposure and HLA in healthy donors. Study results and limitations: It was only CMV serostatus that was available as immune exposure information. Across all donors, roughly uniform sequencing depth was an assumption of the presence/absence analyses.

The origin of this receptor is a woman between 45 and 65 years old in good health and CMV-seronegative. V and J are TRBV7-9 and TRBJ2-5, with a possible D match to TRBD2 (5 bases). Sequencing was done on a sample of PBMCs. In DNA form, the CDR3 reads TGTGCCAGCAGCTTAATAGGTGAAGCGGAGTACCAAGAGACCCAGTACTTC. Protein: CASSLIGEAEYQETQYF.